This T cell receptor (beta chain) was sequenced for a study of immune evolution from preneoplasia to lung adenocarcinoma. TCRdb's table, derived via immunoSEQ multiplex PCR, lists solely in-frame clones and lacks some. The table lists 9,200 or so clones, approximately 79% of them singletons, with approximately 8.3% in the top ten. Germline V gene lookup returns CDR1 SGDLS and CDR2 YYNGEE. V dropped 0 bases and J dropped 7; count of bases not matched to a gene: 6. The CDR3 length is 14 residues. Patient tissue came from resections in Japan or China, 2014–2017. The sample was FFPE minimally invasive lung adenocarcinoma tissue. The chain has TRBV9 and TRBJ2-5, with 7 bases aligning to TRBD1. This sequence originates from a donor at least 70 years old with lung adenocarcinoma. The CDR3 nucleotides read TGTGCCAGCAGCGTAGTAGGGACAGAGGGGACCCAGTACTTC. Its protein is CASSVVGTEGTQYF. The variable domain in full, with the rest retrieved from reference TRBV9 and TRBJ2-5, is DSGVTQTPKHLITATGQRVTLRCSPRSGDLSVYWYQQSLDQGLQFLIQYYNGEERAKGNILERFSAQQFPDLHSELNLSSLELGDSALYFCASSVVGTEGTQYFGPGTRLLVL.